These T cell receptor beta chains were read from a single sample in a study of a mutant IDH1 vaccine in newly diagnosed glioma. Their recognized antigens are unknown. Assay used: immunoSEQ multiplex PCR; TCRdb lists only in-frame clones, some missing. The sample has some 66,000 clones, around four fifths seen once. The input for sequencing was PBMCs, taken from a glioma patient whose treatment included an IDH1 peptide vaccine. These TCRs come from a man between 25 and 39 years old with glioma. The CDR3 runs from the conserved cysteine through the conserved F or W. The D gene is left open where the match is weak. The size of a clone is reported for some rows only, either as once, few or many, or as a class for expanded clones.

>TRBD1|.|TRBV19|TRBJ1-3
TGTGCCAGTAGCACAGGGGCGTCTGGAAACACCATATATTTT
CASSTGASGNTIYF
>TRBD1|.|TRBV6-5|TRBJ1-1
TGTGCCAGCAGTACCCTGGGACAGCCGAACACTGAAGCTTTCTTT
CASSTLGQPNTEAFF
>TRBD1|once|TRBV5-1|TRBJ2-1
TGCGCCAGCGGGAGACAGGGTGTCGAGAATGAGCAGTTCTTC
CASGRQGVENEQFF
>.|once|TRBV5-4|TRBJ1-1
TGTGCCAGCAGCTTCGGAGAGACAGGCGTCTTTTCCATGAACACTGAAGCTTTCTTT
CASSFGETGVFSMNTEAFF
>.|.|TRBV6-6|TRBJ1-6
TGTGCCAGCTCCCAAAGGGGGGGAGGAAATTCACCCCTCCACTTT
CASSQRGGGNSPLHF
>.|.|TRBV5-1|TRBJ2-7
TGCGCCAGCAGCTTGGGCGGCCGGAACTACGAGCAGTACTTC
CASSLGGRNYEQYF
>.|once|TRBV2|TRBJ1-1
TGTGCCAGCAGAGAGGGACGGGTTAGCTTGAACACTGAAGCTTTCTTT
CASREGRVSLNTEAFF
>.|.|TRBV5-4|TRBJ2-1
TGTGCCAGCAGCTTCCAGGACAGACCCTACAATGAGCAGTTCTTC
CASSFQDRPYNEQFF
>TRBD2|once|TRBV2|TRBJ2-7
TGTGCCAGCAGAGGATTCGGGACTAGTGTTTCCGAGCAGTACTTC
CASRGFGTSVSEQYF
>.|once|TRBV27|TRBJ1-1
TGTGCCAGCTGGGTTTCAGGCTCTGGAGCTTTCTTT
CASWVSGSGAFF
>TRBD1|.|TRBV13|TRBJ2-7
TGTGCCAGCACCACTGGACAGGGTCCCTACGAGCAGTACTTC
CASTTGQGPYEQYF
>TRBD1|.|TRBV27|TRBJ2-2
TGTGCCAGCAGCCCCGGGACAGGGGTGGCCGGGGAGCTGTTTTTT
CASSPGTGVAGELFF
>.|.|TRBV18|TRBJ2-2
TGTGCCAGCTCACCAGGCGCCGCCGCTTCAAGAGGGGAGCTGTTTTTT
CASSPGAAASRGELFF
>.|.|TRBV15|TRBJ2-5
TGTGCCACCAGCAGAGGTGGGGGCACTAGCTCTGAGACCCAGTACTTC
CATSRGGGTSSETQYF
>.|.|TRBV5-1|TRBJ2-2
TGCGCCAGCAGCTTGGCTGCTACGAACACCGGGGAGCTGTTTTTT
CASSLAATNTGELFF
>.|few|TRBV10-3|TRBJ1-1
TGTGCCATCAGCCCCGGCGGACCTGAAGCTTTCTTT
CAISPGGPEAFF
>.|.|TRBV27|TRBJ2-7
TGTGCCAGCAAAGTTTATAGTGGGGGGCACTACGAGCAGTACTTC
CASKVYSGGHYEQYF
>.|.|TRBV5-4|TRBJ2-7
TGTGCCAGCAGCCTGGGGATGGGAGACTACGAGCAGTACTTC
CASSLGMGDYEQYF
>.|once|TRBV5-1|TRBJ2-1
TGCGCCAGCAGCTTGACGGCAGAGCAGTTCTTC
CASSLTAEQFF
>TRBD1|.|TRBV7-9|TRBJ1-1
TGTGCCAGCAGCCTGGGACAGCCAAACACTGAAGCTTTCTTT
CASSLGQPNTEAFF
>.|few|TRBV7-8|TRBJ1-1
TGTGCCAGCAGCCTCGGGAAGACTGGCACCGAAGCTTTCTTT
CASSLGKTGTEAFF
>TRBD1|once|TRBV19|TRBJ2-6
TGTGCCAGTAAGGCTGAGGACAGGATCAGCTCTGGGGCCAACGTCCTGACTTTC
CASKAEDRISSGANVLTF
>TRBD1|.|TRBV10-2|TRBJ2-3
TGCGCCAGCAGTGAGTGGGCAGGGGGACCGCCAGATACGCAGTATTTT
CASSEWAGGPPDTQYF
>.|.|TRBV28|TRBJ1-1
TGTGCCAGCAGTCGACCAAACACTGAAGCTTTCTTT
CASSRPNTEAFF
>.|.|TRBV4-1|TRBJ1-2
TGCGCCAGCAGCCAACCGGGACGGAACTATGGCTACACCTTC
CASSQPGRNYGYTF
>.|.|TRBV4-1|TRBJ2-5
TGCGCCAGCAGCCAAGACAGGGAGACCCAGTACTTC
CASSQDRETQYF
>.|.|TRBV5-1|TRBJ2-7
TGCGCCAGCAGCTTGGGAGCTGGCCACGAGCAGTACTTC
CASSLGAGHEQYF
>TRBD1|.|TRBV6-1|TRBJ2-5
TGTGCCAGCAGTGAAGAAAGCCTCGGACAGGGAGATGAGACCCAGTACTTC
CASSEESLGQGDETQYF
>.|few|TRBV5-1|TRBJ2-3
TGCGCCAGCAGCATAGGGACCAACGGGGATACGCAGTATTTT
CASSIGTNGDTQYF
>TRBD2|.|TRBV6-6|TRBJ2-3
TGTGCCAGCAGTAGGCGGGAGGGACCGGGGGATACGCAGTATTTT
CASSRREGPGDTQYF
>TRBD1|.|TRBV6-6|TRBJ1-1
TGTGCCAGCAGACCTGGACAGGGGGCGAGCACTGAAGCTTTCTTT
CASRPGQGASTEAFF
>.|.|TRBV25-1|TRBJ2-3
TGTGCCAGCAGTGAAGTGGGCAGTAACGCAGATACGCAGTATTTT
CASSEVGSNADTQYF